The 2 T cell receptor beta chains given below trace back to one sample, sequenced in a study of T-cell reconstitution after alpha-beta-depleted transplantation in children. Unique molecular identifiers were incorporated into the prepared TCRbeta library. MiXCR, run by TCRdb on the PCR reads, gives a single entry per CDR3 protein. The sample records around 800,000 distinct CDR3 sequences, around 17% being singletons. Specimen: PBMCs, mostly from graft donor cells, collected 360 days after TCRalphabeta/CD19-depleted stem cell transplant. These receptors originate from a male patient between 10 and 17 years old who had a stem cell transplant for acute lymphoblastic leukemia, so the T cells may come from the graft donor.

This clonotype turned up a few times. The rearrangement links TRBV4-1 to TRBJ2-3; D possibly matches TRBD1 or TRBD2 (5 bases each). The CDR3 length is 16 residues. Trimming took off 0 bases at V and 2 bases at J, with 12 bases between the two ends. In germline, CDR1 is MGHRA, CDR2 YSYEKL. CDR3 sequence: CASSQEVGVYTDTQYF. The DNA for the CDR3 is TGCGCCAGCAGCCAAGAGGTGGGGGTGTACACAGATACGCAGTATTTT.

The DNA of the CDR3 is TGCGCCAGCAGCTTGGGGGGGGGCCGCACTGAAGCTTTCTTT. This sequence encodes CASSLGGGRTEAFF. The J gene is TRBJ1-1, the V gene TRBV5-1; TRBD1 might be the D (6 bases). Germline CDR1 reads SGHRS; CDR2 reads YFSETQ. V was cut by 0 bases and J by 4 bases, with 10 bases left in between. The CDR3 totals 14 residues.